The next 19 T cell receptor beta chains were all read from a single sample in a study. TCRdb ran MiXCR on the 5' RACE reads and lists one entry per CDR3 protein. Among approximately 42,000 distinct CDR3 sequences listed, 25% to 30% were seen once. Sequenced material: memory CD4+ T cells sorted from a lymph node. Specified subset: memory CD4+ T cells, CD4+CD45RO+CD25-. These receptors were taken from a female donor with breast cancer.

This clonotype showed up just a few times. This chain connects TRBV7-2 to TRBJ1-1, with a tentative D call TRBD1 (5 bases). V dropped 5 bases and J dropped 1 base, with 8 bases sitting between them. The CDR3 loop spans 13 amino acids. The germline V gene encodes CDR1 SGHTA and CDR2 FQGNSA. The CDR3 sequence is CASSRDGNTEAFF. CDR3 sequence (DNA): TGTGCCAGCAGCCGGGACGGGAACACTGAAGCTTTCTTT.

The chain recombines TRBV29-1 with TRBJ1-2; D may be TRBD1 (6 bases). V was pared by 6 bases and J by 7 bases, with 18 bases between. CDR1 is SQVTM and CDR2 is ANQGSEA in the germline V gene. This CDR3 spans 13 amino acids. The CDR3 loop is CSVGDRKRGGYTF. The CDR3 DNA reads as TGCAGCGTGGGTGACAGGAAGAGGGGTGGCTACACCTTC.

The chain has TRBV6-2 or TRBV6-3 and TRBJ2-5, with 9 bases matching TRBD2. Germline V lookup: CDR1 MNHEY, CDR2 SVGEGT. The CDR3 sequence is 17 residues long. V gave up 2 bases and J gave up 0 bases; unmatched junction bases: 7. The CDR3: CASSYGGLASNQETQYF. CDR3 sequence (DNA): TGTGCCAGCAGTTACGGAGGACTAGCGAGCAACCAAGAGACCCAGTACTTC.

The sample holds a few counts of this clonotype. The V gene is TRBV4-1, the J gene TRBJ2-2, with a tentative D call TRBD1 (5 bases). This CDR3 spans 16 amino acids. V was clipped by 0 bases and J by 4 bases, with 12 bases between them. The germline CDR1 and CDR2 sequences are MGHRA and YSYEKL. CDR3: CASSQEGRAGTGELFF. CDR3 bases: TGCGCCAGCAGCCAAGAGGGCAGGGCCGGCACCGGGGAGCTGTTTTTT.

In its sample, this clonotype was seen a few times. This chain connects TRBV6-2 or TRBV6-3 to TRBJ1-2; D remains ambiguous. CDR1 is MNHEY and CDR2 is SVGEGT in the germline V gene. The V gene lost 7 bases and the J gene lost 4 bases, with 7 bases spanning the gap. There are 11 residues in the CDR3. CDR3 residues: CASNGVYGYTF. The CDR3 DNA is TGTGCCAGCAATGGTGTCTATGGCTACACCTTC.

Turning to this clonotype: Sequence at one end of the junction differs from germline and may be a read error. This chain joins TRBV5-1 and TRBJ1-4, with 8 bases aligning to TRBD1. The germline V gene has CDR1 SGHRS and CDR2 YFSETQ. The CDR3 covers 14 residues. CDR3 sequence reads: CAGSLRTGNEKLFF. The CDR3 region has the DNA TGCGCCGGCAGCTTAAGGACAGGGAATGAAAAACTGTTTTTT.

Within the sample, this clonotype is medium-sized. The CDR3 spells CASSRNRVNNEQFF. CDR3 bases: TGCGCCAGCAGCCGTAACAGGGTGAACAATGAGCAGTTCTTC. The chain links TRBV4-1 to TRBJ2-1, with a weak D call TRBD1 (6 bases). The V gene lost 4 bases and the J gene lost 5 bases, with 12 bases spanning the gap. This CDR3 has 14 amino acids. Germline-derived CDR1 and CDR2 are MGHRA and YSYEKL.

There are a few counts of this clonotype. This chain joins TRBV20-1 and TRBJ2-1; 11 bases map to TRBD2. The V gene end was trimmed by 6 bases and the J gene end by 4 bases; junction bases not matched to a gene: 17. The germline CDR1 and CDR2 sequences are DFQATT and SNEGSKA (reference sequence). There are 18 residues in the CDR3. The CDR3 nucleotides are TGCAGTGCCCAGGAGGTAGCGGGAGGGCACTCGATTTACAATGAGCAGTTCTTC. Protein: CSAQEVAGGHSIYNEQFF.

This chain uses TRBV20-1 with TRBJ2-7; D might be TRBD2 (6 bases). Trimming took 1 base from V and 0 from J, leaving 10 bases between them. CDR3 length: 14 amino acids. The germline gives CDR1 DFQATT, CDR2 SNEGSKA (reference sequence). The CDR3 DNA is TGCAGTGCTAGAGTAGGAGGGAGCTCCTACGAGCAGTACTTC. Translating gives CSARVGGSSYEQYF.

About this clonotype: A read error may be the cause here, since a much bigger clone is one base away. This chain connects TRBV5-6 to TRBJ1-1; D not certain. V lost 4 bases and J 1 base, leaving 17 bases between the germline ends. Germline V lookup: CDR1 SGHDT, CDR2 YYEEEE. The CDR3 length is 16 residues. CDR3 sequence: CASSVWPTGGNTEAFF. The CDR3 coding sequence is TGTGCCAGCAGCGTGTGGCCTACCGGCGGGAACACTGAAGCTTTCTTT.

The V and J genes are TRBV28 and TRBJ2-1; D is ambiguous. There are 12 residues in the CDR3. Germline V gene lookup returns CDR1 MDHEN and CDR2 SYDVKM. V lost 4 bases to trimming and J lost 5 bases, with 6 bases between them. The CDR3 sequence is CASSSGDNEQFF. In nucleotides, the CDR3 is TGTGCCAGCAGTTCGGGTGACAATGAGCAGTTCTTC.

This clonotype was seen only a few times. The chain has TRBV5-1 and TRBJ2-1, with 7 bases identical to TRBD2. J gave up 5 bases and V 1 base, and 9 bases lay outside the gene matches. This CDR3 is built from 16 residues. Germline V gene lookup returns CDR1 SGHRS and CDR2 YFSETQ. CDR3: CASSLSRLAEDNEQFF. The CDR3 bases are TGCGCCAGCAGCTTGAGTAGGCTAGCGGAGGACAATGAGCAGTTCTTC.

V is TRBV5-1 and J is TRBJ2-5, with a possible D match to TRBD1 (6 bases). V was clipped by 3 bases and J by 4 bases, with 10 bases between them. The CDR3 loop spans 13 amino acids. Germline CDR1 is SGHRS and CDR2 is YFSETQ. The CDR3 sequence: CASSSGTSETQYF. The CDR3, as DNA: TGCGCCAGCAGCTCCGGGACATCAGAGACCCAGTACTTC.

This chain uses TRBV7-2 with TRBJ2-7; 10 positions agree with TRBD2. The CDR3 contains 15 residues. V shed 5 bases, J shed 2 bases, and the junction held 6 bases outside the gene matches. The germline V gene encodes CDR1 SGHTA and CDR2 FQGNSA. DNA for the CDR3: TGTGCCAGCAGCGACGGGACTAGCGTTCCCTACGAGCAGTACTTC. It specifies CASSDGTSVPYEQYF. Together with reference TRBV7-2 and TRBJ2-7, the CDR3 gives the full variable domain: GAGVSQSPSNKVTEKGKDVELRCDPISGHTALYWYRQSLGQGLEFLIYFQGNSAPDKSGLPSDRFSAERTGGSVSTLTIQRTQQEDSAVYLCASSDGTSVPYEQYFGPGTRLTVT.

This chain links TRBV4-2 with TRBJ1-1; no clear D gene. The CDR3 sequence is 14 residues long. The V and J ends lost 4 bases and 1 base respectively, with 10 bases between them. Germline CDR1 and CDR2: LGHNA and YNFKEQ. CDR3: CASSRPPGNTEAFF. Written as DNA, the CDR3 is TGTGCCAGCAGCCGGCCCCCTGGGAACACTGAAGCTTTCTTT.

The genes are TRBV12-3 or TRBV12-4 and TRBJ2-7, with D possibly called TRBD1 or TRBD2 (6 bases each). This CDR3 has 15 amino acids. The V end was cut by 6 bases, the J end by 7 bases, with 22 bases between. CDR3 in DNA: TGTGCCAGCAGGAAAGGGGGGAAAAGTCCTGCTGAGCAGTACTTC. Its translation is CASRKGGKSPAEQYF.

DNA for the CDR3: TGCGCCAGCAGCTTCCTTGGGGTCGACACCGGGGAGCTGTTTTTT. Translated, it gives CASSFLGVDTGELFF. The V gene is TRBV5-1, the J gene TRBJ2-2, with unresolved D. The CDR3 covers 15 residues. Between the trimmed V and J ends, which lost 2 bases and 3 bases, there was a span of 11 bases. The germline gives CDR1 SGHRS, CDR2 YFSETQ.

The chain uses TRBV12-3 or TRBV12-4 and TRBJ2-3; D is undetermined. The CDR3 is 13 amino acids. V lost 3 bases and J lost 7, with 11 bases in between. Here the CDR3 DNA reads TGTGCCAGCAGTTTTGACGGCCAAAATACGCAGTATTTT. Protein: CASSFDGQNTQYF.

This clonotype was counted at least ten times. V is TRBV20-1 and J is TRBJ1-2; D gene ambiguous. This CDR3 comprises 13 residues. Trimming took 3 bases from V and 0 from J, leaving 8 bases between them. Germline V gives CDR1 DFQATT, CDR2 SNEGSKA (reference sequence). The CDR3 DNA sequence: TGCAGTGCTAGCGAGGCGTCTAACTATGGCTACACCTTC. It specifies CSASEASNYGYTF.